Following are 18 T cell receptor beta chains from one sample sequenced in a study of blood T cell repertoires in COVID-19. Profiling relied on immunoSEQ multiplex PCR, and the TCRdb table lists in-frame clones only, not all of them. The repertoire includes roughly 250,000 clones, nearly 85% of them detected once, and over 8.5% sits in the top ten. Sequencing was done on a sample of peripheral blood. These receptors originate from a human donor in a cohort sampled during active COVID-19.

The chain couples TRBV14 to TRBJ2-7; no firm D call. Trimming pared 4 bases from V and 1 base from J, leaving 11 bases between. CDR3 length equals 14 residues. Germline CDR1 reads SGHDN; CDR2 reads FVKESK. The DNA of the CDR3 is TGTGCCAGCAGCCGGAACCAGGCATCCTACGAGCAGTACTTC. Encoded protein: CASSRNQASYEQYF.

The rearrangement uses TRBV10-1 and TRBJ1-4; possibly TRBD1 for D (5 bases). The germline V gene encodes CDR1 WNHNN and CDR2 SYGVQD (reference sequence). V was clipped by 3 bases and J by 8 bases, with 16 bases between them. The length of the CDR3 is 15 residues. The CDR3 DNA reads as TGCGCCAGCAGTGAAGGCCGAACCCGGGGGGAAAAACTGTTTTTT. It encodes CASSEGRTRGEKLFF.

The gene calls are TRBV7-2 and TRBJ1-6; D is undetermined. The CDR3 has 16 residues. V was cut by 6 bases and J by 3 bases, with 15 bases left in between. CDR1 SGHTA and CDR2 FQGNSA come from the germline V gene. The CDR3 region is CASSPSGTFYNSPLHF. CDR3 in DNA: TGTGCCAGCAGTCCTTCAGGCACATTCTATAATTCACCCCTCCACTTT.

The genes are TRBV5-1 and TRBJ2-7; 12 bases fit TRBD2. Trimming at V came to 0 bases and at J to 2 bases, leaving 6 bases not matched to a gene. Per germline, CDR1 SGHRS and CDR2 YFSETQ. The CDR3 has 17 residues. This CDR3 reads CASSLATSGRTTYEQYF. CDR3 in DNA: TGCGCCAGCAGCTTGGCCACTAGCGGGAGGACCACCTACGAGCAGTACTTC.

This clone was counted ten times or more. This chain connects TRBV6-1 to TRBJ2-7, with 10 nucleotides matching TRBD2. CDR3 length: 17 residues. The V gene end was trimmed by 4 bases and the J gene end by 7 bases; junction bases not matched to a gene: 16. CDR1 MNHNS and CDR2 SASEGT come from the germline V gene. DNA of the CDR3: TGTGCCAGCAGTGGGGGTTCGCTAGCGGGAGTTCCTGTGGAGCAGTACTTC. It translates to CASSGGSLAGVPVEQYF.

The V and J genes are TRBV7-9 and TRBJ2-2, with D possibly matching TRBD1 (5 bases). The germline gives CDR1 SEHNR, CDR2 FQNEAQ (reference sequence). The CDR3 is made up of 14 amino acids. The V and J ends lost 5 bases and 4 bases respectively, with 11 bases between them. The CDR3 spells CASSPTEITGELFF. CDR3 bases: TGTGCCAGCAGCCCGACAGAAATCACCGGGGAGCTGTTTTTT.

This clone was counted only a few times. This rearrangement joins TRBV2 to TRBJ2-2; D perhaps matches TRBD2 (5 bases). The CDR3 has 14 amino acids. Trimming stripped 3 bases from V and 4 bases from J, with 9 bases between. The germline gives CDR1 SNHLY, CDR2 FYNNEI. Here the CDR3 reads CASSEYSGTGELFF. DNA for the CDR3: TGTGCCAGCAGTGAGTACAGCGGCACCGGGGAGCTGTTTTTT.

This chain uses TRBV29-1 with TRBJ1-1; maybe TRBD1 (6 bases). The V end lost 7 bases, the J end lost 4 bases, and 13 bases lay between the germline ends. Germline loops: CDR1 SQVTM, CDR2 ANQGSEA. This CDR3 is 12 amino acids long. Here the CDR3 reads CSGGGGVTEAFF. The CDR3 DNA follows: TGCAGCGGTGGAGGGGGGGTCACTGAAGCTTTCTTT.

The chain uses TRBV5-5 and TRBJ1-4; 7 bases agree with TRBD1. The CDR3 is made up of 17 amino acids. Per the germline V gene, CDR1 is SGHKS and CDR2 is YYEKEE (reference sequence). V shed 4 bases, J shed 8 bases, and the junction held 17 bases outside the gene matches. In nucleotides, the CDR3 is TGTGCCAGCAGCCTCACCAGGGGGTCTATTACCACCGAAAAACTGTTTTTT. Residues: CASSLTRGSITTEKLFF. Variable domain in full (rest from reference TRBV5-5 and TRBJ1-4): DAGVTQSPTHLIKTRGQQVTLRCSPISGHKSVSWYQQVLGQGPQFIFQYYEKEERGRGNFPDRFSARQFPNYSSELNVNALLLGDSALYLCASSLTRGSITTEKLFFGSGTQLSVL.

The rearrangement joins TRBV10-1 to TRBJ1-2; D possibly corresponds to TRBD1 (6 bases). Germline assignment: CDR1 WNHNN and CDR2 SYGVQD (reference sequence). CDR3 length equals 14 residues. V was trimmed by 10 bases and J by 5 bases, leaving 20 bases between them. Here the CDR3 reads CATKGGQGNYGYTF. As DNA, the CDR3 is TGCGCCACCAAGGGGGGGCAGGGGAATTATGGCTACACCTTC.

This clone was observed a handful of times. The chain has TRBV5-1 and TRBJ2-1, with 8 bases lining up with TRBD1. V was clipped by 4 bases and J by 9 bases; unmatched bases: 9. The germline V gene encodes CDR1 SGHRS and CDR2 YFSETQ. This CDR3 region has 14 residues. CDR3 in amino acids: CASSPGQGRSEQFF. In nucleotides, the CDR3 is TGCGCCAGCAGCCCAGGACAGGGACGAAGTGAGCAGTTCTTC.

This clone was counted a few times. This specimen includes other DNA sequences encoding the same CDR3. The chain employs TRBV3-1 (or the pseudogene TRBV3-2) and TRBJ2-7, with TRBD1 as a possible D gene (6 bases). This CDR3 spans 14 amino acids. V was clipped by 4 bases and J by 3 bases, with 13 bases between them. The germline gives CDR1 LGHDT, CDR2 YNNKEL (reference sequence). This CDR3 reads CASSLRTENYEQYF. CDR3 nucleotides: TGTGCCAGCAGCCTCCGGACAGAGAACTACGAGCAGTACTTC.

The gene calls are TRBV29-1 and TRBJ1-2; D is uncertain. Germline CDR1 SQVTM, CDR2 ANQGSEA. V dropped 1 base and J dropped 7 bases, with 16 bases sitting between them. This CDR3 region has 14 residues. CDR3 sequence: CSVEVGGILGGYTF. CDR3 DNA sequence: TGCAGCGTTGAAGTCGGAGGGATTTTGGGTGGCTACACCTTC.

The gene calls are TRBV10-3 and TRBJ1-2, with a weak D call TRBD1 (5 bases). V was shortened by 0 bases and J by 4 bases, with 12 bases between the two germline ends. CDR3 length: 15 amino acids. CDR1 and CDR2 (germline): ENHRY, SYGVKD. The CDR3 DNA sequence: TGTGCCATCAGTGAGTCGGGGGGACGGATCTATGGCTACACCTTC. Protein: CAISESGGRIYGYTF.

This rearrangement joins TRBV4-1 to TRBJ1-5; 7 positions match TRBD1. The CDR3 spans 17 residues. Looked up from germline, CDR1 is MGHRA and CDR2 is YSYEKL. Losses at the gene ends were 3 bases for V and 1 base for J; bases not matched to a gene: 9. The DNA for the CDR3 is TGCGCCAGCAGCCAGGGACAGACAGGTTACAGCAATCAGCCCCAGCATTTT. It encodes CASSQGQTGYSNQPQHF.

V and J are TRBV5-4 and TRBJ2-1; 11 nucleotides line up with TRBD2. CDR1 is SGHNT and CDR2 is YYREEE in the germline V gene (reference sequence). The V segment lost 4 bases and the J segment 7 bases; nucleotides outside the gene matches: 7. This CDR3 spans 15 amino acids. The DNA of the CDR3 is TGTGCCAGCAGCGGTAGCGGGAGGGCCAGGAATGAGCAGTTCTTC. It is translated as CASSGSGRARNEQFF. Looking up the rest from reference TRBV5-4 and TRBJ2-1 gives the full variable domain: ETGVTQSPTHLIKTRGQQVTLRCSSQSGHNTVSWYQQALGQGPQFIFQYYREEENGRGNFPPRFSGLQFPNYSSELNVNALELDDSALYLCASSGSGRARNEQFFGPGTRLTVL.

V is TRBV29-1 and J is TRBJ2-5; 7 positions agree with TRBD1. V shed 6 bases and J 0 bases; nucleotides not matched to a gene: 10. Germline-derived CDR1 and CDR2 are SQVTM and ANQGSEA. The CDR3 covers 15 residues. CDR3 DNA: TGCAGCGTAGCCTGGTCGACAGGGTACCAAGAGACCCAGTACTTC. Translated: CSVAWSTGYQETQYF.

V and J are TRBV7-2 and TRBJ2-7, with D possibly matching TRBD2 (5 bases). V shed 5 bases and J shed 2 bases, with 13 bases lying between them. Germline V lookup: CDR1 SGHTA, CDR2 FQGNSA. CDR3 size: 14 residues. CDR3 bases: TGTGCCAGCAGCCCGCGGGCACCCCCCTACGAGCAGTACTTC. It yields the protein CASSPRAPPYEQYF.